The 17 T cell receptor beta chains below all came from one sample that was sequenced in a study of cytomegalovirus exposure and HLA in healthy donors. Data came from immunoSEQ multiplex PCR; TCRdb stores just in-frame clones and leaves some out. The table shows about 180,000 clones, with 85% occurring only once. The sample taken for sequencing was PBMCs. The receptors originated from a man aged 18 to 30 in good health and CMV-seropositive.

CDR3 sequence reads: CASSLGLAGVGEQFF. The CDR3 DNA reads TGCGCCAGCAGCTTAGGACTAGCGGGAGTCGGTGAGCAGTTCTTC. The chain links TRBV5-1 to TRBJ2-1, with 13 positions matching TRBD2. CDR1 and CDR2 (germline): SGHRS, YFSETQ. V trimming: 2 bases; J trimming: 9 bases; junction bases outside the gene matches: 5. The CDR3 is made up of 15 amino acids. Combining the CDR3 with reference TRBV5-1 and TRBJ2-1 gives the whole variable domain KAGVTQTPRYLIKTRGQQVTLSCSPISGHRSVSWYQQTPGQGLQFLFEYFSETQRNKGNFPGRFSGRQFSNSRSEMNVSTLELGDSALYLCASSLGLAGVGEQFFGPGTRLTVL.

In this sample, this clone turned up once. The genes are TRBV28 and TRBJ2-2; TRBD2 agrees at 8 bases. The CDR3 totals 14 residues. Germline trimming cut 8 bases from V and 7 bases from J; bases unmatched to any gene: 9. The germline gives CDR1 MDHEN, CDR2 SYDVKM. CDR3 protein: CASLPGGLGGELFF. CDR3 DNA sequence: TGTGCCAGCCTTCCGGGGGGGCTCGGCGGGGAGCTGTTTTTT.

The CDR3 here is CASSQPGTGRDGNTIYF. Here the CDR3 DNA reads TGTGCCAGCAGCCAACCCGGGACTGGAAGGGACGGGAACACCATATATTTT. The J gene is TRBJ1-3, the V gene TRBV14; a possible D gene is TRBD1 (5 bases). The CDR3 sequence is 17 residues long. Germline V gene lookup returns CDR1 SGHDN and CDR2 FVKESK. V lost 2 bases and J lost 7, with 21 bases in between.

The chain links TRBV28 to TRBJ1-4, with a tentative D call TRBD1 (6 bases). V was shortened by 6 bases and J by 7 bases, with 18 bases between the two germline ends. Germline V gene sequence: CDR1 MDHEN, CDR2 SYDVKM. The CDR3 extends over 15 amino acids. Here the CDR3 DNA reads TGTGCCAGCAGAGACCGGGCAATAGGGGGTGAAAAACTGTTTTTT. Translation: CASRDRAIGGEKLFF.

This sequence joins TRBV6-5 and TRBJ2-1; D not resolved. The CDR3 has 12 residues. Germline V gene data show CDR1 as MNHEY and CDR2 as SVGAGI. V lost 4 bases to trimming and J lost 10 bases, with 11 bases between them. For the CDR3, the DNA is TGTGCCAGCAGTTTACCCCCCGGGGAGCAGTTCTTC. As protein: CASSLPPGEQFF.

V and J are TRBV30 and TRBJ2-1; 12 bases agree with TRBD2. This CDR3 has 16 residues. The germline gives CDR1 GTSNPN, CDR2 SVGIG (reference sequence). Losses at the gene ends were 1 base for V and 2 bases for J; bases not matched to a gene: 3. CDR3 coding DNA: TGTGCCTGGAGTGAGACTAGCGGGAGACCCTACAATGAGCAGTTCTTC. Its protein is CAWSETSGRPYNEQFF.

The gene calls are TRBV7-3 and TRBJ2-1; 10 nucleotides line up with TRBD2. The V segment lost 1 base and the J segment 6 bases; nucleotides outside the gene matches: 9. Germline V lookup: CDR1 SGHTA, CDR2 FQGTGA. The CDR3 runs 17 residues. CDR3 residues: CASSLIGSSGRFNEQFF. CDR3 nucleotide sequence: TGTGCCAGCAGCTTAATAGGCTCTAGCGGGAGATTCAATGAGCAGTTCTTC.

The CDR3 loop is CAGTQAFGEAFF. The CDR3 region has the DNA TGTGCCGGAACGCAGGCCTTCGGTGAAGCTTTCTTT. The V gene is TRBV30, the J gene TRBJ1-1; D call uncertain. The V and J ends lost 8 bases and 7 bases respectively, with 17 bases between them. Looked up from germline, CDR1 is GTSNPN and CDR2 is SVGIG (reference sequence). CDR3 size: 12 residues.

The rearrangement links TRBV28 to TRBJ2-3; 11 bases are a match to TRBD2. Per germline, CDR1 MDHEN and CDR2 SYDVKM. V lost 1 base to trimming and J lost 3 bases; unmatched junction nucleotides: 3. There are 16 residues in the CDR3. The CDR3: CASSLSSGRRTDTQYF. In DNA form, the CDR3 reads TGTGCCAGCAGTTTATCTAGCGGGAGGAGGACAGATACGCAGTATTTT. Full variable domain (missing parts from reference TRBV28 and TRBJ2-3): DVKVTQSSRYLVKRTGEKVFLECVQDMDHENMFWYRQDPGLGLRLIYFSYDVKMKEKGDIPEGYSVSREKKERFSLILESASTNQTSMYLCASSLSSGRRTDTQYFGPGTRLTVL.

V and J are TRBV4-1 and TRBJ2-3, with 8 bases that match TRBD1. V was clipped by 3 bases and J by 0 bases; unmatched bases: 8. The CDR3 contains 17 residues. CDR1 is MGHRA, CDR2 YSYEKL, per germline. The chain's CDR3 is CASSQAGTGLSTDTQYF. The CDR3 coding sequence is TGCGCCAGCAGCCAGGCCGGGACAGGCCTTAGCACAGATACGCAGTATTTT.

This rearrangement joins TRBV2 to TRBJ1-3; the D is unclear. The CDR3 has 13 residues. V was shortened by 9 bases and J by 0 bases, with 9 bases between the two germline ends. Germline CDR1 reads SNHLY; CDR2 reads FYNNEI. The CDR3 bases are TGTGCCAGTACTACTATCTCTGGAAACACCATATATTTT. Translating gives CASTTISGNTIYF.

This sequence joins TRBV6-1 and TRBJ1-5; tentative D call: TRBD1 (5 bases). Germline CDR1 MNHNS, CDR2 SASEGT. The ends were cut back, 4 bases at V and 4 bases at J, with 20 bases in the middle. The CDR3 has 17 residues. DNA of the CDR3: TGTGCCAGCAGTGGCCCCGAGGGGCAGGGAGGGAATCAGCCCCAGCATTTT. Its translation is CASSGPEGQGGNQPQHF.

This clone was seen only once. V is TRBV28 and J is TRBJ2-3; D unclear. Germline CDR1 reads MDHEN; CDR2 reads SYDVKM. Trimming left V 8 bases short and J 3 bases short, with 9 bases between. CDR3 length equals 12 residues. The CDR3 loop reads CASEQTTDTQYF. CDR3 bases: TGTGCCAGCGAACAGACAACAGATACGCAGTATTTT.

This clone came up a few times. Here the CDR3 DNA reads TGTGCCAGCACGAGGTTTGAGGGCTACACCTTC. Protein sequence: CASTRFEGYTF. The gene calls are TRBV2 and TRBJ1-2; D not certain. Trimming took off 7 bases at V and 8 bases at J, with 11 bases between the two ends. The CDR3 is 11 residues long. From germline, CDR1 is SNHLY and CDR2 FYNNEI.

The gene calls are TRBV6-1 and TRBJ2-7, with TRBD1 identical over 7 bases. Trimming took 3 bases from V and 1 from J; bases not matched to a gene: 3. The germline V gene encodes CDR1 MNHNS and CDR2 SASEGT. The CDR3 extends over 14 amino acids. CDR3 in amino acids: CASSDPTGSYEQYF. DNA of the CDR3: TGTGCCAGCAGTGACCCGACAGGGTCCTACGAGCAGTACTTC.

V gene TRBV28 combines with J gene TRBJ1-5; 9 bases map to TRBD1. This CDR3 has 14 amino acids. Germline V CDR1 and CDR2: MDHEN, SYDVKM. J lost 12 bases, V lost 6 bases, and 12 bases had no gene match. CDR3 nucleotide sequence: TGTGCCAGCAGCCCGAGGACAGGGGCCCCCATCCAGCATTTT. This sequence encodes CASSPRTGAPIQHF.

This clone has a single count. The CDR3 region is CASIASPGGPSTDTQYF. The DNA for the CDR3 is TGTGCCAGCATAGCTTCTCCGGGGGGGCCTAGCACAGATACGCAGTATTTT. The chain employs TRBV27 and TRBJ2-3; 8 bases map to TRBD2. J gave up 0 bases and V 7 bases, and 12 bases lay outside the gene matches. This CDR3 has 17 amino acids. Germline V gives CDR1 MNHEY, CDR2 SMNVEV (reference sequence).